A single sample is the source of the 32 T cell receptor beta chains below, sequenced in a study of cytomegalovirus exposure and HLA in healthy donors. Primers included in the PCR were 60 Vbeta and 13 Jbeta primers. The data were produced by immunoSEQ multiplex PCR, yet TCRdb's version contains in-frame clones alone and is incomplete. The sample has more than 95,000 clones, roughly 80% seen once. The sample was PBMCs. These receptors were collected from a man aged 25 to 40 in good health and CMV-seropositive.

The chain carries TRBV6-5 and TRBJ1-2; tentative D call: TRBD1 (6 bases). The germline V and J ends were trimmed by 5 bases and 6 bases, with 7 bases remaining between them. CDR3 length: 11 residues. The germline V gene has CDR1 MNHEY and CDR2 SVGAGI. The CDR3 nucleotides are TGTGCCAGCAGTAACAGGGATGGCTACACCTTC. Protein: CASSNRDGYTF.

The rearrangement links TRBV9 to TRBJ2-1, with D perhaps matching TRBD1 (5 bases). Trimming took off 4 bases at V and 4 bases at J, with 6 bases between the two ends. This CDR3 comprises 12 residues. Germline values: CDR1 SGDLS, CDR2 YYNGEE. The CDR3 reads CASSRGYNEQFF. In nucleotides, the CDR3 is TGTGCCAGCAGCAGGGGTTACAATGAGCAGTTCTTC.

The V and J genes are TRBV7-8 and TRBJ2-1; a weak D match, TRBD2 (7 bases). Germline CDR1 reads SGHVS; CDR2 reads FQNEAQ. The V end was cut by 5 bases, the J end by 0 bases, with 17 bases between. CDR3 length: 17 amino acids. CDR3 loop: CASSLGGAGASYNEQFF. DNA for the CDR3: TGTGCCAGCAGCCTGGGGGGGGCGGGGGCCTCCTACAATGAGCAGTTCTTC.

This chain links TRBV19 with TRBJ1-5, with D hard to call. Germline V gene sequence: CDR1 LNHDA, CDR2 SQIVND (reference sequence). The length of the CDR3 is 13 residues. The V gene lost 5 bases and the J gene lost 6 bases, with 11 bases spanning the gap. CDR3 sequence (DNA): TGTGCCAGTAGTGGCCTCGCAGGTCAGCCCCAGCATTTT. This sequence encodes CASSGLAGQPQHF. The full variable domain, with the rest looked up from reference TRBV19 and TRBJ1-5, is DGGITQSPKYLFRKEGQNVTLSCEQNLNHDAMYWYRQDPGQGLRLIYYSQIVNDFQKGDIAEGYSVSREKKESFPLTVTSAQKNPTAFYLCASSGLAGQPQHFGDGTRLSIL.

The genes are TRBV19 and TRBJ2-5; the match to TRBD2 covers 9 bases. The CDR3 sequence is 14 residues long. J was trimmed by 5 bases and V by 4 bases; bases with no gene match: 5. Germline values: CDR1 LNHDA, CDR2 SQIVND (reference sequence). The CDR3 sequence: CASSRAGGRETQYF. CDR3 bases: TGTGCCAGTAGTAGGGCGGGAGGGCGGGAGACCCAGTACTTC.

The V and J genes are TRBV5-1 and TRBJ2-7; maybe TRBD1 (5 bases). Deletions cut 5 bases from V and 0 bases from J, with 18 bases between. Germline-derived CDR1 and CDR2 are SGHRS and YFSETQ. This CDR3 is built from 16 residues. CDR3 protein: CASSSTTVLSSYEQYF. CDR3 in DNA: TGCGCCAGCAGTTCGACGACAGTACTAAGCTCCTACGAGCAGTACTTC.

The V call is TRBV4-1, the J call TRBJ1-2, with 9 bases fitting TRBD1. Trimming at V came to 5 bases and at J to 4 bases, leaving 11 bases not matched to a gene. Looked up from germline, CDR1 is MGHRA and CDR2 is YSYEKL. The CDR3 runs to 16 residues. The CDR3 region is CASSEGQGGLGYGYTF. The DNA for the CDR3 is TGCGCCAGCAGCGAGGGACAGGGAGGCCTTGGCTATGGCTACACCTTC.

The chain carries TRBV18 and TRBJ2-5; D unclear. V was cut by 6 bases and J by 1 base, with 9 bases left in between. Germline CDR1 and CDR2: KGHSH and LQKENI. This CDR3 has 13 residues. The CDR3 nucleotides read TGTGCCAGCTCTCAGATGGCCCAAGAGACCCAGTACTTC. Translation: CASSQMAQETQYF. The variable domain in full, completed from reference TRBV18 and TRBJ2-5, reads NAGVMQNPRHLVRRRGQEARLRCSPMKGHSHVYWYRQLPEEGLKFMVYLQKENIIDESGMPKERFSAEFPKEGPSILRIQQVVRGDSAAYFCASSQMAQETQYFGPGTRLLVL.

This clone was counted only a few times. The chain uses TRBV6-5 and TRBJ2-1, with D tentatively TRBD1 (6 bases). Germline lookup yields CDR1 MNHEY and CDR2 SVGAGI. The CDR3 totals 15 residues. Trimming left V 8 bases short and J 0 bases short, with 14 bases between. In nucleotides, the CDR3 is TGTGCCAGCCTCTCACAGGGAAGCTCCTACAATGAGCAGTTCTTC. Residues: CASLSQGSSYNEQFF.

This clone was counted only a few times. The chain recombines TRBV25-1 with TRBJ2-4; D is possibly TRBD1 (5 bases). The CDR3 is made up of 11 amino acids. The germline V gene encodes CDR1 MGHDK and CDR2 SYGVNS. The V and J ends lost 3 bases and 13 bases respectively, with 10 bases between them. The CDR3 loop reads CASSEGLAQYF. In DNA form, the CDR3 reads TGTGCCAGCAGTGAGGGGCTGGCCCAGTACTTC.

The chain uses TRBV28 and TRBJ1-5, with TRBD1 identical over 8 bases. From germline, CDR1 is MDHEN and CDR2 SYDVKM. The CDR3 is 16 residues long. Unmatched junction bases numbered 9, after V lost 5 bases and J lost 3 bases. The CDR3 sequence: CASSLEGTGYNQPQHF. CDR3 DNA sequence: TGTGCCAGCAGTCTCGAGGGGACAGGCTACAATCAGCCCCAGCATTTT.

The genes are TRBV19 and TRBJ1-1, with D perhaps TRBD1 (6 bases). CDR1 and CDR2 from the germline V gene are LNHDA and SQIVND (reference sequence). CDR3 size: 15 residues. V was trimmed by 3 bases and J by 3 bases, leaving 14 bases between them. This CDR3 reads CASSIRGFQDTEAFF. The CDR3, as DNA: TGTGCCAGTAGTATCAGGGGTTTTCAGGACACTGAAGCTTTCTTT.

The chain recombines TRBV6-5 with TRBJ2-2; D perhaps matches TRBD2 (5 bases). This CDR3 has 15 amino acids. Trimming removed 5 bases at V and 3 bases at J, with 13 bases between. Germline CDR1 MNHEY, CDR2 SVGAGI. CDR3 coding DNA: TGTGCCAGCAGTCGCGTTGGGCGGGACACCGGGGAGCTGTTTTTT. Its protein is CASSRVGRDTGELFF.

This chain connects TRBV10-2 to TRBJ1-5; 7 bases map to TRBD1. Trimming removed 5 bases from V and 6 bases from J; junction bases left unmatched: 7. The CDR3 totals 14 residues. Germline values: CDR1 WSHSY, CDR2 SAAADI. The CDR3 is CASSSDRVGQPQHF. Written as DNA, the CDR3 is TGCGCCAGCAGTTCCGACAGGGTTGGTCAGCCCCAGCATTTT.

This clone was recorded only once. The chain couples TRBV10-3 to TRBJ2-7, with D tentatively TRBD2 (6 bases). This CDR3 has 15 residues. Germline values: CDR1 ENHRY, CDR2 SYGVKD. The V end lost 3 bases, the J end lost 0 bases, and 12 bases lay between the germline ends. The CDR3 loop is CAISDQERASYEQYF. The CDR3 coding sequence is TGTGCCATCAGTGATCAGGAGCGGGCCTCCTACGAGCAGTACTTC.

This clone was counted between two and nine times. The chain uses TRBV15 and TRBJ2-5; 7 bases fit TRBD1. This CDR3 contains 16 residues. V was clipped by 0 bases and J by 5 bases; unmatched bases: 9. Germline lookup yields CDR1 LNHNV and CDR2 YYDKDF (reference sequence). The DNA of the CDR3 is TGTGCCACCAGCAGAGATCGTCAGGGGGTAGGGGAGACCCAGTACTTC. Translating gives CATSRDRQGVGETQYF.

As DNA, the CDR3 is TGTGCCAGCAGCGATGGGACAGGCACTTTCTTT. Protein sequence: CASSDGTGTFF. V usage is TRBV21-1 and J usage is TRBJ1-1; the table's D call, TRBD1, has no DNA check behind it. TRBV21-1 is described as a pseudogene. The CDR3 contains 11 residues.

About this clone itself: The sample carries other DNA sequences with the same CDR3. The V call is TRBV11-3, the J call TRBJ2-1; no reliable D call. CDR1 is SGHNT and CDR2 is YENEEA in the germline V gene. The CDR3 sequence is 15 residues long. The V and J ends lost 1 base and 0 bases respectively, with 7 bases between them. CDR3 amino acids: CASSLGVGSYNEQFF. The CDR3 nucleotides read TGTGCCAGCAGCTTAGGCGTCGGCTCCTACAATGAGCAGTTCTTC.

This clone has a single count. The J gene is TRBJ2-7, the V gene TRBV5-1, with D possibly being TRBD2 (5 bases). V was shortened by 5 bases and J by 0 bases, with 6 bases between the two germline ends. The germline gives CDR1 SGHRS, CDR2 YFSETQ. The CDR3 has 12 amino acids. The CDR3 nucleotides read TGCGCCAGCAGACTAGGCTCCTACGAGCAGTACTTC. Its translation is CASRLGSYEQYF.

The rearrangement joins TRBV6-1 to TRBJ1-5; 7 positions match TRBD1. V shed 6 bases, J shed 3 bases, and the junction held 2 bases outside the gene matches. Germline lookup yields CDR1 MNHNS and CDR2 SASEGT. The CDR3 has 13 amino acids. CDR3 in amino acids: CASRRGHNQPQHF. The CDR3, as DNA: TGTGCCAGCAGGAGGGGGCACAATCAGCCCCAGCATTTT.

The V gene is TRBV11-3, the J gene TRBJ2-1; 7 bases fit TRBD2. The CDR3 length is 14 residues. Germline V gene data show CDR1 as SGHNT and CDR2 as YENEEA. J was trimmed by 9 bases and V by 0 bases; bases with no gene match: 5. DNA for the CDR3: TGTGCCAGCAGCTTAGAGGCGGGAGCTGGTGAGCAGTTCTTC. Residues: CASSLEAGAGEQFF. Combining the CDR3 with reference TRBV11-3 and TRBJ2-1 gives the whole variable domain EAGVVQSPRYKIIEKKQPVAFWCNPISGHNTLYWYLQNLGQGPELLIRYENEEAVDDSQLPKDRFSAERLKGVDSTLKIQPAELGDSAVYLCASSLEAGAGEQFFGPGTRLTVL.

The V call is TRBV15, the J call TRBJ2-5; 7 nucleotides align to TRBD1. The germline V gene has CDR1 LNHNV and CDR2 YYDKDF (reference sequence). There are 17 residues in the CDR3. The junction had 12 bases not matched to a gene; V was cut back by 0 bases and J by 5 bases. CDR3 residues: CATSRESTGRLGETQYF. The CDR3 region has the DNA TGTGCCACCAGCAGAGAATCGACAGGGCGATTGGGGGAGACCCAGTACTTC.

This clone was observed a few times. This rearrangement joins TRBV7-9 to TRBJ2-7; D gene unclear. The CDR3 contains 14 residues. Germline V gene lookup returns CDR1 SEHNR and CDR2 FQNEAQ (reference sequence). V was pared by 1 base and J by 0 bases, with 7 bases between. This CDR3 reads CASSLGPHSYEQYF. CDR3 DNA sequence: TGTGCCAGCAGCTTAGGGCCTCACTCCTACGAGCAGTACTTC.

J is TRBJ2-7 and V is TRBV10-2; 11 positions match TRBD2. V was clipped by 8 bases and J by 5 bases; unmatched bases: 14. This CDR3 is 16 amino acids long. In germline, CDR1 is WSHSY, CDR2 SAAADI. CDR3 region: CASLGLAAEESNEQYF. The CDR3 DNA reads as TGCGCCAGCCTGGGACTAGCGGCAGAAGAGTCCAACGAGCAGTACTTC.

This rearrangement joins TRBV27 to TRBJ2-7; D perhaps matches TRBD2 (5 bases). The CDR3 is 14 residues long. V lost 6 bases to trimming and J lost 0 bases, with 12 bases between them. The germline V gene has CDR1 MNHEY and CDR2 SMNVEV (reference sequence). The CDR3 sequence: CASSLLRDSYEQYF. CDR3 nucleotide sequence: TGTGCCAGCAGCCTCCTCCGGGACTCCTACGAGCAGTACTTC.

This chain joins TRBV7-3 and TRBJ2-7; the match to TRBD2 covers 9 bases. J gave up 2 bases and V 3 bases, and 5 bases lay outside the gene matches. This CDR3 region has 15 residues. Germline V gives CDR1 SGHTA, CDR2 FQGTGA. CDR3 DNA: TGTGCCAGCAGCTTGGTAGCGGGAGTCCCCTACGAGCAGTACTTC. Residues: CASSLVAGVPYEQYF.

The chain's CDR3 is CASSSPGQGGTEAFF. In nucleotides, the CDR3 is TGTGCCAGCAGTTCTCCGGGACAGGGAGGCACTGAAGCTTTCTTT. This chain uses TRBV27 with TRBJ1-1, with 9 bases that match TRBD1. The CDR3 contains 15 residues. Germline trimming cut 4 bases from V and 4 bases from J; bases unmatched to any gene: 7. The germline V gene has CDR1 MNHEY and CDR2 SMNVEV (reference sequence).

J is TRBJ1-5 and V is TRBV2; D is undetermined. Germline CDR1 and CDR2: SNHLY and FYNNEI. V shed 6 bases and J shed 4 bases, with 13 bases lying between them. This CDR3 has 14 residues. Here the CDR3 reads CASRSYSHNQPQHF. The CDR3, as DNA: TGTGCCAGCAGATCTTACAGCCATAATCAGCCCCAGCATTTT.

V usage is TRBV10-3 and J usage is TRBJ2-5; 9 bases are a match to TRBD2. Germline V gives CDR1 ENHRY, CDR2 SYGVKD. The J segment lost 5 bases and the V segment lost 9 bases, leaving 13 bases of the junction unmatched. The length of the CDR3 is 15 residues. The CDR3 sequence is CAIASGRLGIETQYF. CDR3 coding DNA: TGTGCCATAGCCAGCGGGAGGTTAGGGATTGAGACCCAGTACTTC.

This chain joins TRBV7-9 and TRBJ1-5; no definite D call. V was trimmed by 3 bases and J by 0 bases, leaving 9 bases between them. Germline CDR1 and CDR2: SEHNR and FQNEAQ (reference sequence). The CDR3 extends over 15 amino acids. CDR3 bases: TGTGCCAGCAGCTTGGGTGAGGCTAGCAATCAGCCCCAGCATTTT. It specifies CASSLGEASNQPQHF.

The table lists this clone with a count of one. V usage is TRBV9 and J usage is TRBJ1-1, with 8 bases matching TRBD1. Germline V lookup: CDR1 SGDLS, CDR2 YYNGEE. The trim removed 2 bases at V and 0 bases at J, leaving 3 bases unmatched. The CDR3 is 15 amino acids. Here the CDR3 DNA reads TGTGCCAGCAGCGTTACAGGGGGACTGAACACTGAAGCTTTCTTT. Amino acids: CASSVTGGLNTEAFF.

V is TRBV5-1 and J is TRBJ2-7, with 12 bases that match TRBD2. J lost 1 base, V lost 4 bases, and 9 bases had no gene match. CDR1 is SGHRS and CDR2 is YFSETQ in the germline V gene. The CDR3 consists of 17 residues. CDR3 nucleotide sequence: TGCGCCAGCAGCGGTGGGACTAGCGGGCCCCAATCCTACGAGCAGTACTTC. Translated, it gives CASSGGTSGPQSYEQYF.